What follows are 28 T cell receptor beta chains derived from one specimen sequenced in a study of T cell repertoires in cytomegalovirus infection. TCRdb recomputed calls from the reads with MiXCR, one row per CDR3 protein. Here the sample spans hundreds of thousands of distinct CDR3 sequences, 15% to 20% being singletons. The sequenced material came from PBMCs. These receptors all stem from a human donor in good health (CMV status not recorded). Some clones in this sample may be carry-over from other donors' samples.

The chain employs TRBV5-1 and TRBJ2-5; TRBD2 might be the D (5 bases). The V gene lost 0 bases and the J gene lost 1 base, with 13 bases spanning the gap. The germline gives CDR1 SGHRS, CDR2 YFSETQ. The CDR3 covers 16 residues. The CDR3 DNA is TGCGCCAGCAGCTTGGCCCCGGGAAGCGGCCAAGAGACCCAGTACTTC. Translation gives CASSLAPGSGQETQYF.

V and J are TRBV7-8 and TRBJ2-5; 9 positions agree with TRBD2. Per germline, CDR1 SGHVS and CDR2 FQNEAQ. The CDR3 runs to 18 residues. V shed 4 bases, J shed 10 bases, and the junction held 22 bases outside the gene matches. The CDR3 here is CASSSRALAGRVPRDQYF. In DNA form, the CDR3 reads TGTGCCAGCAGCTCTAGAGCCCTAGCGGGGAGGGTACCTCGGGACCAGTACTTC.

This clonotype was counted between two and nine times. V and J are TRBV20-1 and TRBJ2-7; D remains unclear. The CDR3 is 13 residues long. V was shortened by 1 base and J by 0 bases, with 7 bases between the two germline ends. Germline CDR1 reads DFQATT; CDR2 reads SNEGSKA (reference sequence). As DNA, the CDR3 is TGCAGTGCTAGAGCAGTCAACTCCTACGAGCAGTACTTC. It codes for CSARAVNSYEQYF.

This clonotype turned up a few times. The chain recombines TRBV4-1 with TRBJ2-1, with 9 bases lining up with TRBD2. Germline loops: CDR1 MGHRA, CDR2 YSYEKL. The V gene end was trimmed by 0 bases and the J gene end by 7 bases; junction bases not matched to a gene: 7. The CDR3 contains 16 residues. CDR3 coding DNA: TGCGCCAGCAGCCAAGAAGGCGCGGGGGGGCGTAATGAGCAGTTCTTC. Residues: CASSQEGAGGRNEQFF.

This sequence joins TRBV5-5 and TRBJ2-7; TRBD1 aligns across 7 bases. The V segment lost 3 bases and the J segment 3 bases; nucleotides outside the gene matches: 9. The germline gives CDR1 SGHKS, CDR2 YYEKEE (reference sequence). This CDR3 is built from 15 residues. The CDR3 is CASSWPGQRNYEQYF. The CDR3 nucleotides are TGTGCCAGCAGCTGGCCGGGACAGCGTAACTACGAGCAGTACTTC.

In nucleotides, the CDR3 is TGCGCCAGCAGCTTGGCCCAGGGGTTTCCCACAGATACGCAGTATTTT. It is translated as CASSLAQGFPTDTQYF. The chain uses TRBV5-1 and TRBJ2-3; the D gene is possibly TRBD1 (6 bases). Looked up from germline, CDR1 is SGHRS and CDR2 is YFSETQ. Trimming left V 0 bases short and J 2 bases short, with 13 bases between. This CDR3 is built from 16 residues.

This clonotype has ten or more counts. In nucleotides, the CDR3 is TGTGCCAGCAGGACGACGGGGCTAATACCTACGACCCCCTTCTACGAGCAGTACTTC. This encodes CASRTTGLIPTTPFYEQYF. The chain uses TRBV6-1 and TRBJ2-7; D may match TRBD1 or TRBD2 (5 bases each). Per the germline V gene, CDR1 is MNHNS and CDR2 is SASEGT. Trimming shortened V by 6 bases and J by 3 bases, and 30 bases separated the two germline ends. This CDR3 has 19 amino acids.

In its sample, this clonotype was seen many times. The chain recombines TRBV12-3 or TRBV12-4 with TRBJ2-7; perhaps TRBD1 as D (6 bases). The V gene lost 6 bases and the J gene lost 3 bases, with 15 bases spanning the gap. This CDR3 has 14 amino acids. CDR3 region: CASSFPGESYEQYF. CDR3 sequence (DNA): TGTGCCAGCAGCTTCCCAGGGGAAAGCTACGAGCAGTACTTC.

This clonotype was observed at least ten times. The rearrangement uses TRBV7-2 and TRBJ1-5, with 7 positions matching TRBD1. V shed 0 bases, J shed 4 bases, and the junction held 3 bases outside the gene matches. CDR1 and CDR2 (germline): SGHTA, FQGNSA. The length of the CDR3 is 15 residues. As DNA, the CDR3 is TGTGCCAGCAGCTTAGCGACAGGGTTGAATCAGCCCCAGCATTTT. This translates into CASSLATGLNQPQHF.

CDR3 in amino acids: CASSQEQEPYYEQYF. In DNA, the CDR3 is TGCGCCAGCAGCCAAGAACAGGAGCCCTACTACGAGCAGTACTTC. J is TRBJ2-7 and V is TRBV4-3; the D gene is possibly TRBD1 (5 bases). The CDR3 extends over 15 amino acids. Trimming pared 0 bases from V and 3 bases from J, leaving 12 bases between. The germline gives CDR1 LGHNA, CDR2 YSLEER.

CDR3 loop: CASSFDGPTLGTQYF. In DNA form, the CDR3 reads TGTGCCAGCAGTTTTGATGGCCCCACCCTGGGGACCCAGTACTTC. The chain carries TRBV27 and TRBJ2-5; D gene unclear. V was cut by 3 bases and J by 7 bases, with 18 bases left in between. CDR3 size: 15 residues. Per the germline V gene, CDR1 is MNHEY and CDR2 is SMNVEV (reference sequence).

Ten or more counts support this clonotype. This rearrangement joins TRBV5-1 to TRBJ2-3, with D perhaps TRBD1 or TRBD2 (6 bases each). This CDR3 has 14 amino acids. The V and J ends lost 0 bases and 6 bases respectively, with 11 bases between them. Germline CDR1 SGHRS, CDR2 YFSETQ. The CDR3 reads CASSLVPGADTQYF. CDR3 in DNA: TGCGCCAGCAGCTTGGTCCCGGGGGCCGATACGCAGTATTTT.

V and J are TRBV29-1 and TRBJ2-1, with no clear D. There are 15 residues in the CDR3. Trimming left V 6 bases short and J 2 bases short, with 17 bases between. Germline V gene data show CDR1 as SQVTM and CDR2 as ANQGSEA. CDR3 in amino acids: CSVAGRSATYNEQFF. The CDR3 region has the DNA TGCAGCGTCGCAGGACGAAGCGCAACCTACAATGAGCAGTTCTTC.

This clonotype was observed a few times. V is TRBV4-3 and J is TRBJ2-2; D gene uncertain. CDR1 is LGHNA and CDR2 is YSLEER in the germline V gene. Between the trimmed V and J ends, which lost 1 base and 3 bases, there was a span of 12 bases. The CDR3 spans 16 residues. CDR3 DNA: TGCGCCAGCAGCCAAGGTGGGCCAGTATACACCGGGGAGCTGTTTTTT. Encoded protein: CASSQGGPVYTGELFF.

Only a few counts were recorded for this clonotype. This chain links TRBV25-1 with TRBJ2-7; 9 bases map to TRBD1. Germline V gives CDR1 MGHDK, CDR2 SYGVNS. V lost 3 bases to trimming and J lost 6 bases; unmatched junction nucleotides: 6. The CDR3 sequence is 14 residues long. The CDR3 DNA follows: TGTGCCAGCAGTGAGTCGGGACAGGGCGGCGAGCAGTACTTC. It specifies CASSESGQGGEQYF.

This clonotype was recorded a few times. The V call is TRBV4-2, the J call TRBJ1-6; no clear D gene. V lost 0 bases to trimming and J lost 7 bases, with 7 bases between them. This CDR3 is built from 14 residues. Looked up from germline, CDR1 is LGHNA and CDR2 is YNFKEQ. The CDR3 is CASSQDVTNSPLHF. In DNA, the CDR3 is TGTGCCAGCAGCCAAGACGTAACGAATTCACCCCTCCACTTT.

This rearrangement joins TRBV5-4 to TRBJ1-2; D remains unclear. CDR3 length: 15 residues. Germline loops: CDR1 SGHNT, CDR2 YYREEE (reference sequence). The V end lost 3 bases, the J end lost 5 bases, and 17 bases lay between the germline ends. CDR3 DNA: TGTGCCAGCAGCTCAGCCATGGACGAGTATTATGGCTACACCTTC. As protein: CASSSAMDEYYGYTF.

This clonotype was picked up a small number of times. DNA for the CDR3: TGTGCCAGCAGATCCGTTCTCAATCAGCCCCAGCATTTT. Residues: CASRSVLNQPQHF. V usage is TRBV6-1 and J usage is TRBJ1-5, with D unresolved. Germline lookup yields CDR1 MNHNS and CDR2 SASEGT. Trimming shortened V by 6 bases and J by 3 bases, and 9 bases separated the two germline ends. CDR3 length: 13 amino acids.

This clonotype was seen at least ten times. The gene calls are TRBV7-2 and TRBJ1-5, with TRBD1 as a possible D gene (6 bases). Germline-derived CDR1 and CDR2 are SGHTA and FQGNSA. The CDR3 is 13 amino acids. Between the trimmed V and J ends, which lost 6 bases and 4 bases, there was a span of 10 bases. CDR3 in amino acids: CASSYDRNQPQHF. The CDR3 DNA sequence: TGTGCCAGCAGTTATGACAGGAATCAGCCCCAGCATTTT.

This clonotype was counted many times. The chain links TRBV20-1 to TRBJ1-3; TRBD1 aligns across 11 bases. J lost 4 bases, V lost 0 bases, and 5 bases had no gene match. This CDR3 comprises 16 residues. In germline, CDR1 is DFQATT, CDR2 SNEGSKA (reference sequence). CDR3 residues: CSARDEDRGLGNTIYF. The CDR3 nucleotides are TGCAGTGCTAGAGATGAGGACAGGGGGCTCGGAAACACCATATATTTT.

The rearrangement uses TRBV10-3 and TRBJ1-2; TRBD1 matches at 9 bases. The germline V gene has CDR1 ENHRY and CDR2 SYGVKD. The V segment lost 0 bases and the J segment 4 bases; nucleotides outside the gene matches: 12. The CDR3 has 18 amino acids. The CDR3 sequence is CAISESTYRDRVGYGYTF. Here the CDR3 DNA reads TGTGCCATCAGTGAGTCGACATACCGGGACAGGGTTGGCTATGGCTACACCTTC.

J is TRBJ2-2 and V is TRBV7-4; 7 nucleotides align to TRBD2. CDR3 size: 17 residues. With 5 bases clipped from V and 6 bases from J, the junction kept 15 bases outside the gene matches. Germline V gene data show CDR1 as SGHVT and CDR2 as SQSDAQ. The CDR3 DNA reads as TGTGCCAGCAGCCCTCGGACGTTAGCGGGTTGGGCCGGGGAGCTGTTTTTT. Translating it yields CASSPRTLAGWAGELFF.

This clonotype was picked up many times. The CDR3 loop is CASSEWGGGEAFF. The CDR3, as DNA: TGTGCCAGCAGTGAATGGGGGGGGGGTGAAGCTTTCTTT. The chain has TRBV6-1 and TRBJ1-1, with D possibly being TRBD1 (5 bases). In germline, CDR1 is MNHNS, CDR2 SASEGT. V was shortened by 2 bases and J by 7 bases, with 11 bases between the two germline ends. The CDR3 covers 13 residues.

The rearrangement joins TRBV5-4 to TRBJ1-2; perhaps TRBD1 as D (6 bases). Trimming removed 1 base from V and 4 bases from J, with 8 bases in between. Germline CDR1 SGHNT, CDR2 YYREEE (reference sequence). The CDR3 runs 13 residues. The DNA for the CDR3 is TGTGCCAGCAGCTTGCCGGGGGCCTATGGCTACACCTTC. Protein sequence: CASSLPGAYGYTF.

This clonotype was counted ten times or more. In DNA, the CDR3 is TGCAGTGCGCTCTCCGGGACAGAAATCACAGATACGCAGTATTTT. Its protein product is CSALSGTEITDTQYF. The rearrangement links TRBV20-1 to TRBJ2-3, with 7 bases matching TRBD1. Germline V gene lookup returns CDR1 DFQATT and CDR2 SNEGSKA (reference sequence). The junction had 11 bases not matched to a gene; V was cut back by 6 bases and J by 2 bases. CDR3 length equals 15 residues.

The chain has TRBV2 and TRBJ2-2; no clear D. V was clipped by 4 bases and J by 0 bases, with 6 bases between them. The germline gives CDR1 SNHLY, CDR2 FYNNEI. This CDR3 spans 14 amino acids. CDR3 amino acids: CASSVQPNTGELFF. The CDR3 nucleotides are TGTGCCAGCAGTGTACAGCCGAACACCGGGGAGCTGTTTTTT.

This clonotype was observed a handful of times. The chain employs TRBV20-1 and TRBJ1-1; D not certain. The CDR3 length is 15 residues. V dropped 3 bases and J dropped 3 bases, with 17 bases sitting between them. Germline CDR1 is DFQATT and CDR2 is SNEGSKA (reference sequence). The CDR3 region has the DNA TGCAGTGCTAGTTTGGCAGCCTCTGGAGACACTGAAGCTTTCTTT. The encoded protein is CSASLAASGDTEAFF.

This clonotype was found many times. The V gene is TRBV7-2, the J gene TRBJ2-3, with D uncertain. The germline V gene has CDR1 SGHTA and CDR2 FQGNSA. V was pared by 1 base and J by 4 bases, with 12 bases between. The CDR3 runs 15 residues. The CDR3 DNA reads TGTGCCAGCAGCTTAGTTCTCCGGCCACCAGATACGCAGTATTTT. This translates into CASSLVLRPPDTQYF.